This TCR beta chain was sequenced in a study of vaccination effects on CD4 cells after COVID-19 (dated by TCRdb to 2022 to 2024). In the study overall: Across the study, the median time from the second dose to post-vaccine sampling was 72 days (range 14 to 241). The study compared SARS-CoV-2 spike-specific CD4+ TCR repertoires before and after mRNA vaccination in COVID-19 convalescent patients and infection-naive vaccine recipients. Altogether, about 10 COVID-19 convalescent patients and several SARS-CoV-2-naive healthy vaccine recipients made up the full study. Cultures from other donors in the study were sequenced with the Oncomine TCR Beta short-read assay on an Illumina iSeq 100.

Including the terminal cysteine and phenylalanine, the CDR3 comprises 13 residues. The sequence is cut down to CDR3 DNA, 39 bases in frame from base 1. From the germline V gene, CDR1 is SGHDT and CDR2 is YYEEEE. Compared with germline, V lacks 2 bases and J lacks 3 bases; bases without a gene match: 1. Results the study describes overall, beyond this receptor: Limitations of the study were the small number of convalescent patients and the absence of early post-infection timepoints. Among healthy vaccine recipients, nearly all vaccine-induced clones were SARS-CoV-2 mono-reactive, and just 1 of 255 was cross-reactive with common cold coronaviruses. Marked clonal contraction was observed in both infection-induced and vaccine-induced clones at late post-vaccination timepoints, consistent with waning T cell responses.

In regard to this clone: Its recognized antigen is unknown. No clone much larger than this one lies a single base away; base qualities are absent.

The protocol used for the library was the immunoSEQ multiplex PCR assay. DNA from the cultured, isolated CD4+ T cells was subjected to TCR beta CDR3 sequencing. The paper's data handling went like this. Non-productive TCR sequences were removed, reads were trimmed to the CDR3 region, and CDR3s of at least 7 amino acids were retained. The MANAFEST web app was used to pick out antigen-specific clonotypes by comparing their expansion in peptide wells with that in reference cultures. For clones to be considered positive, expansion at FDR<0.05 versus reference and all other wells, an odds ratio above 5, and a frequency above 0.1% in two replicate wells were required. A clonotype was defined as cross-reactive if the clonotype was significantly expanded both in SARS-CoV-2 spike wells and in at least one common cold coronavirus spike condition. Levenshtein distance calculated with the stringdist R package was used to assess CDR3 similarity, and unrooted trees were constructed with ape in R 3.6.1. TCRdb stores this immuneACCESS table with in-frame sequences only. Part of the clones is absent; in the studies checked, under half of the shortfall reflects unresolved V genes, and no reason is known for the rest. V, J and clone size are taken as reported in that table, and D and trimming were inferred from the DNA itself. The sample table contains some 22,000 clones; only one count was recorded for around 77% of them. Less than 25% of the sample lies in the top ten.

In the ViraFEST assay, PBMC were stimulated with viral peptide pools, and TCR sequencing was then used to find antigen-specific CD4+ T cell clonotypes based on their expansion. After 10 to 11 days of culture, CD4+ T cells were isolated with the EasySep CD4+ T cell isolation kit. Each participant got two doses of an mRNA SARS-CoV-2 vaccine, either BNT162b2 or mRNA-1273. None of the healthy vaccine recipients had a prior SARS-CoV-2 infection, which was confirmed by nucleocapsid antibody tests that came back negative both before and after vaccination. Roughly 1.9 million PBMC per well were cultured with 8.5 to 10 ug/ml peptides in IMDM containing approximately 4.6% human AB serum, 10 IU/ml IL-2 and gentamicin. On days 3 and 7, half of the culture medium was replaced with fresh IL-2-containing medium. Each peptide stimulation condition was cultured in triplicate wells unless otherwise noted. Using Ficoll-Paque Plus gradient centrifugation, PBMC were separated from whole blood and then either used fresh or cryopreserved at -140C. The spike proteins of SARS-CoV-2 and of the common cold coronaviruses HCoV-NL63, HCoV-OC43 and HCoV-229E were spanned by overlapping peptide pools. The QIAamp micro DNA kit was used to extract genomic DNA from the cultured CD4+ T cells.

The sequence is built from TRBV5-6 and TRBJ1-2, and TRBD1 matches 7 of the central bases. The specimen comprised CD4+ T cells from PBMCs cultured with HCoV-NL63 spike peptides, sampled after COVID-19 vaccination. Reading the label with the study, this specimen's cell subset or site is: HCoV-NL63 spike overlapping peptide pool stimulation. The receptor comes from a human donor who received a COVID-19 vaccine. The CDR3 has the sequence CASSFDRDYGYTF. The nucleotide sequence is given as TGTGCCAGCAGCTTCGACAGGGACTATGGCTACACCTTC. The entire variable domain, with the stretches around the CDR3 drawn from the reference TRBV5-6 and TRBJ1-2 proteins, is DAGVTQSPTHLIKTRGQQVTLRCSPKSGHDTVSWYQQALGQGPQFIFQYYEEEERQRGNFPDRFSGHQFPNYSSELNVNALLLGDSALYLCASSFDRDYGYTFGSGTRLTVV.